This T cell receptor (beta chain) was retrieved from a study of neurological immune-mediated disorders. This CDR3 has 15 amino acids. V was pared by 2 bases and J by 2 bases, with 11 bases between. Looked up from germline, CDR1 is SGDLS and CDR2 is YYNGEE. TCRdb processed the 5' RACE reads anew with MiXCR; each CDR3 protein has one entry. Of roughly 120,000 distinct CDR3 sequences listed, roughly 3.2% were seen once; the top ten hold over 1%. This clonotype was observed many times. Its antigen is unknown. The unsorted libraries were generated from a total of 2 million PBMCs, which had been stored in RNAlater at -80 C. Regarding the study as a whole: A possible signature was seen in one related-CDR3 cluster, into which phylogenetic grouping placed the repertoires of 18 of 34 multiple sclerosis patients. The study found no CDR3 amino acid sequences shared by expanded clones across subjects, suggesting private repertoires in all groups.

The V and J genes are TRBV9 and TRBJ1-5, with a tentative D call TRBD1 (6 bases). Sequenced input: PBMCs. The source is a woman aged 30 to 39 with multiple sclerosis. The CDR3 nucleotides read TGTGCCAGCAGCGTGAGGGGGGATGGCAATCAGCCCCAGCATTTT. Its protein product is CASSVRGDGNQPQHF.